Following are 8 T cell receptor beta chains from one sample sequenced in a study of identical twins. In TCRdb, the 5' RACE reads were re-called with MiXCR into one record per CDR3 protein. This table has around 340,000 distinct CDR3 sequences, 9% to 15% appearing once. These data were also reused for a study on yellow fever vaccine responses in identical twins.

The sample was CD8+ T cells sorted from blood. The receptors stem from a woman under 30 in good health.

In this sample, this clonotype turned up a few times. The rearrangement uses TRBV4-1 and TRBJ2-5; D remains unclear. CDR1 and CDR2 (germline): MGHRA, YSYEKL. V was shortened by 5 bases and J by 1 base, with 17 bases between the two germline ends. This CDR3 spans 16 amino acids. The CDR3 region has the DNA TGCGCCAGCAGCGAATACCATTCAAGGACCCAAGAGACCCAGTACTTC. Amino acids: CASSEYHSRTQETQYF.

This clonotype was counted ten times or more. The V call is TRBV20-1, the J call TRBJ2-5; a weak D match, TRBD2 (5 bases). Germline CDR1 is DFQATT and CDR2 is SNEGSKA (reference sequence). V was cut by 0 bases and J by 5 bases, with 19 bases left in between. The CDR3 totals 16 residues. CDR3 loop: CSARDRSEGRLETQYF. CDR3 nucleotides: TGCAGTGCTAGAGATCGTAGCGAGGGTCGTCTTGAGACCCAGTACTTC.

V gene TRBV5-6 combines with J gene TRBJ2-5, with D unclear. From germline, CDR1 is SGHDT and CDR2 YYEEEE. Trimming stripped 3 bases from V and 5 bases from J, with 17 bases between. The CDR3 spans 15 residues. The CDR3 DNA is TGTGCCAGCAGCTCCCCGAATTCGGTGAGGGAGACCCAGTACTTC. It translates to CASSSPNSVRETQYF.

This clonotype was detected a few times. The V call is TRBV27, the J call TRBJ2-5; the match to TRBD2 covers 7 bases. V trimming: 8 bases; J trimming: 2 bases; junction bases outside the gene matches: 8. The CDR3 has 14 residues. Germline V gene data show CDR1 as MNHEY and CDR2 as SMNVEV (reference sequence). The CDR3 protein is CASGDSGHQETQYF. The CDR3, as DNA: TGTGCCAGCGGCGATAGCGGGCATCAAGAGACCCAGTACTTC.

The rearrangement joins TRBV12-3 or TRBV12-4 to TRBJ2-1; D remains unclear. V lost 4 bases and J 7 bases, leaving 17 bases between the germline ends. The CDR3 runs to 15 residues. The CDR3 sequence is CASSSGSWAENEQFF. The DNA for the CDR3 is TGTGCCAGCAGTTCCGGTAGTTGGGCGGAAAATGAGCAGTTCTTC.

In this sample, this clonotype turned up many times. The chain links TRBV24-1 to TRBJ2-4; either TRBD1 or TRBD2 may fit D (7 bases each). Germline V gene data show CDR1 as KGHDR and CDR2 as SFDVKD. There are 16 residues in the CDR3. Trimming removed 3 bases at V and 8 bases at J, with 19 bases between. The CDR3 nucleotides are TGTGCCACCAGTGATCCTGACAACAGGGGAGGGGACATTCAGTACTTC. This codes for CATSDPDNRGGDIQYF.

The chain recombines TRBV10-3 with TRBJ2-2; maybe TRBD1 (6 bases). CDR3 length: 14 amino acids. V was pared by 10 bases and J by 2 bases, with 14 bases between. Germline CDR1 ENHRY, CDR2 SYGVKD. The CDR3 DNA reads as TGTGCCACTACGCGGACAGAAAACACCGGGGAGCTGTTTTTT. This sequence encodes CATTRTENTGELFF.

This clonotype has at least ten counts. The rearrangement uses TRBV25-1 and TRBJ1-1; D perhaps matches TRBD1 (5 bases). The V end lost 4 bases, the J end lost 0 bases, and 9 bases lay between the germline ends. CDR1 is MGHDK, CDR2 SYGVNS, per germline. The CDR3 spans 14 residues. The DNA for the CDR3 is TGTGCCAGCAGTGTTACAGGACTGAACACTGAAGCTTTCTTT. As protein: CASSVTGLNTEAFF.